These 21 T cell receptor beta chains were sequenced from one sample in a study of control samples from healthy donors and cancer patients (dated by TCRdb to the early 2020s). The library came from the immunoSEQ multiplex PCR assay. TCRdb mirrors the immuneACCESS table, restricted to in-frame sequences. Some clones are absent from its copies; in checked studies, under half trace to an unresolved V gene, and the reason for the others is unknown. The sample table holds 60,000 to 85,000 clones, of which 92% were seen once. The biggest ten clones account for 5.5% to 6.5% of the sample. The sequenced material came from blood. These receptors all come from a woman aged 55-69 years in good health.

The V and J genes are TRBV20-1 and TRBJ2-7; D is ambiguous. CDR3 size: 14 residues. Germline CDR1 reads DFQATT; CDR2 reads SNEGSKA (reference sequence). Trimming took 3 bases from V and 6 from J, leaving 18 bases between them. In DNA form, the CDR3 reads TGCAGTGCTAGTTTCCCCGTGGTTGTGAGCGAGCAGTACTTC. Amino acids: CSASFPVVVSEQYF.

The V call is TRBV7-9, the J call TRBJ1-4; D unresolved. This CDR3 spans 14 amino acids. Trimming pared 4 bases from V and 4 bases from J, leaving 10 bases between. Per the germline V gene, CDR1 is SEHNR and CDR2 is FQNEAQ (reference sequence). This chain's CDR3 is CASSSGSNNEKLFF. Written as DNA, the CDR3 is TGTGCCAGCAGCTCTGGCTCAAATAATGAAAAACTGTTTTTT. The full variable domain, with the rest looked up from reference TRBV7-9 and TRBJ1-4, is DTGVSQNPRHKITKRGQNVTFRCDPISEHNRLYWYRQTLGQGPEFLTYFQNEAQLEKSRLLSDRFSAERPKGSFSTLEIQRTEQGDSAMYLCASSSGSNNEKLFFGSGTQLSVL.

The rearrangement uses TRBV5-1 and TRBJ1-2; 7 bases match TRBD1. Germline trimming cut 4 bases from V and 8 bases from J; bases unmatched to any gene: 8. Germline V lookup: CDR1 SGHRS, CDR2 YFSETQ. This CDR3 has 13 amino acids. The CDR3, as DNA: TGCGCCAGCAGCAAGGAGGGACAGCACGGCTACACCTTC. It encodes CASSKEGQHGYTF.

The V gene is TRBV30, the J gene TRBJ1-5; the match to TRBD1 covers 7 bases. The CDR3 runs 14 residues. Germline CDR1 reads GTSNPN; CDR2 reads SVGIG (reference sequence). The trim removed 0 bases at V and 4 bases at J, leaving 3 bases unmatched. CDR3: CAWSVGTENQPQHF. The CDR3 region has the DNA TGTGCCTGGAGTGTAGGGACAGAGAATCAGCCCCAGCATTTT.

The V call is TRBV19, the J call TRBJ1-5, with 10 bases fitting TRBD1. The CDR3 length is 16 residues. J lost 7 bases, V lost 2 bases, and 8 bases had no gene match. From germline, CDR1 is LNHDA and CDR2 SQIVND (reference sequence). The CDR3 here is CASSIKGQGMGQPQHF. The CDR3 nucleotides read TGTGCCAGTAGTATAAAGGGACAGGGGATGGGGCAGCCCCAGCATTTT.

The chain combines TRBV7-6 with TRBJ2-1, with 8 bases fitting TRBD2. Germline V gives CDR1 SGHVS, CDR2 FNYEAQ. Losses at the gene ends were 2 bases for V and 3 bases for J; bases not matched to a gene: 9. The CDR3 is 17 residues long. This chain's CDR3 is CASSLYGSGINYNEQFF. Written as DNA, the CDR3 is TGTGCCAGCAGCTTATATGGTAGCGGGATCAACTACAATGAGCAGTTCTTC.

The genes are TRBV7-3 and TRBJ2-1; tentative D call: TRBD2 (6 bases). CDR1 is SGHTA and CDR2 is FQGTGA in the germline V gene. Trimming took off 2 bases at V and 6 bases at J, with 17 bases between the two ends. The CDR3 runs to 16 residues. CDR3 DNA sequence: TGTGCCAGCAGCTTAGGTGTATGGGACGGGGGCAATGAGCAGTTCTTC. Translation: CASSLGVWDGGNEQFF.

DNA for the CDR3: TGTGCCAGCAGTTTATGGGGGGCCGCTGAAGCTTTCTTT. It codes for CASSLWGAAEAFF. The V gene is TRBV27, the J gene TRBJ1-1, with D possibly being TRBD1 (6 bases). Trimming cost V 1 base and J 6 bases, with 9 bases left between them. Germline loops: CDR1 MNHEY, CDR2 SMNVEV (reference sequence). The CDR3 has 13 residues.

The CDR3 loop reads CASSVGAGLPGELFF. Written as DNA, the CDR3 is TGTGCCAGCAGCGTAGGTGCAGGGTTACCCGGGGAGCTGTTTTTT. This chain joins TRBV9 and TRBJ2-2; D is perhaps TRBD1 (5 bases). V was trimmed by 0 bases and J by 6 bases, leaving 12 bases between them. The CDR3 covers 15 residues. Looked up from germline, CDR1 is SGDLS and CDR2 is YYNGEE.

The rearrangement joins TRBV5-1 to TRBJ2-1, with a weak D call TRBD2 (5 bases). This CDR3 is 16 amino acids long. The V end lost 0 bases, the J end lost 0 bases, and 10 bases lay between the germline ends. Germline assignment: CDR1 SGHRS and CDR2 YFSETQ. The CDR3 nucleotides read TGCGCCAGCAGCTTGGTTCCGGGGAGCTCCTACAATGAGCAGTTCTTC. It specifies CASSLVPGSSYNEQFF.

V and J are TRBV19 and TRBJ2-2; tentative D call: TRBD1 (5 bases). Germline V gene sequence: CDR1 LNHDA, CDR2 SQIVND (reference sequence). The V gene lost 3 bases and the J gene lost 4 bases, with 12 bases spanning the gap. CDR3 length equals 15 residues. In DNA form, the CDR3 reads TGTGCCAGTAGTATGATTGGGGCGACCACCGGGGAGCTGTTTTTT. This encodes CASSMIGATTGELFF.

The chain joins TRBV7-9 to TRBJ2-2; D gene unclear. V lost 3 bases and J 0 bases, leaving 17 bases between the germline ends. The CDR3 length is 18 residues. Germline V gene data show CDR1 as SEHNR and CDR2 as FQNEAQ (reference sequence). CDR3 sequence reads: CASSLYYSPISNTGELFF. Written as DNA, the CDR3 is TGTGCCAGCAGCTTGTACTACTCCCCCATATCGAACACCGGGGAGCTGTTTTTT.

This clone turned up a few times. The rearrangement links TRBV2 to TRBJ1-5; D may be TRBD1 (5 bases). CDR1 and CDR2 from the germline V gene are SNHLY and FYNNEI. CDR3 length: 13 amino acids. Between the trimmed V and J ends, which lost 6 bases and 7 bases, there was a span of 13 bases. For the CDR3, the DNA is TGTGCCAGCAGATTACTGCCAGGGCAGCCCCAGCATTTT. The encoded protein is CASRLLPGQPQHF.

This chain links TRBV27 with TRBJ1-4; possible D gene TRBD1, 5 bases. The CDR3 contains 17 residues. From germline, CDR1 is MNHEY and CDR2 SMNVEV (reference sequence). V was shortened by 2 bases and J by 7 bases, with 20 bases between the two germline ends. CDR3 in DNA: TGTGCCAGCAGTTTAGGGGGTTCCGGGTCCAGCGGTGAAAAACTGTTTTTT. Translation gives CASSLGGSGSSGEKLFF.

The gene calls are TRBV27 and TRBJ1-1; TRBD1 agrees at 10 bases. After removal of 0 bases from V and 6 bases from J, the junction contained 4 bases not matched to a gene. From germline, CDR1 is MNHEY and CDR2 SMNVEV (reference sequence). The CDR3 extends over 15 amino acids. The CDR3: CASSLSSGQGSEAFF. The CDR3, as DNA: TGTGCCAGCAGTTTATCGTCGGGACAGGGGTCTGAAGCTTTCTTT.

The CDR3 DNA sequence: TGTGCCAGCAGTTCTGGACAGAAAGCTTTCTTT. Translating gives CASSSGQKAFF. This chain uses TRBV12-3 or TRBV12-4 with TRBJ1-1, with D perhaps matching TRBD1 (6 bases). The CDR3 extends over 11 amino acids. The germline V and J ends were trimmed by 4 bases and 9 bases, with 9 bases remaining between them.

This chain uses TRBV12-3 or TRBV12-4 with TRBJ2-1, with D possibly TRBD1 on 5 matching bases. The CDR3 has 13 residues. Trimming removed 11 bases from V and 9 bases from J, with 20 bases in between. DNA for the CDR3: TGTGCCGCAGGAGACAGCAGCGTGCGTGAGCAGTTCTTC. Its translation is CAAGDSSVREQFF.

This rearrangement joins TRBV28 to TRBJ1-6, with 9 bases identical to TRBD1. The trim removed 1 base at V and 7 bases at J, leaving 5 bases unmatched. The CDR3 contains 16 residues. The germline V gene has CDR1 MDHEN and CDR2 SYDVKM. The CDR3 loop is CASSLSSGQGNSPLHF. The DNA of the CDR3 is TGTGCCAGCAGTTTATCCTCGGGACAGGGAAATTCACCCCTCCACTTT. Variable domain in full (rest from reference TRBV28 and TRBJ1-6): DVKVTQSSRYLVKRTGEKVFLECVQDMDHENMFWYRQDPGLGLRLIYFSYDVKMKEKGDIPEGYSVSREKKERFSLILESASTNQTSMYLCASSLSSGQGNSPLHFGNGTRLTVT.

The chain uses TRBV3-1 (or the pseudogene TRBV3-2) and TRBJ2-1; 12 bases map to TRBD2. V was pared by 0 bases and J by 7 bases, with 7 bases of the junction left unmatched. CDR1 and CDR2 from the germline V gene are LGHDT and YNNKEL (reference sequence). CDR3 size: 17 residues. This CDR3 reads CASSQDKGLAGRNEQFF. CDR3 DNA sequence: TGTGCCAGCAGCCAAGACAAGGGACTAGCGGGCCGGAATGAGCAGTTCTTC.

The gene calls are TRBV5-1 and TRBJ1-5; D possibly corresponds to TRBD1 (5 bases). The CDR3 spans 13 residues. In germline, CDR1 is SGHRS, CDR2 YFSETQ. V lost 4 bases and J lost 9, with 14 bases in between. The chain's CDR3 is CASSNEGLPPQHF. DNA of the CDR3: TGCGCCAGCAGCAATGAGGGGTTGCCGCCCCAGCATTTT.

The V gene is TRBV9, the J gene TRBJ1-3; no clear D. This CDR3 has 13 residues. CDR1 SGDLS and CDR2 YYNGEE come from the germline V gene. With 4 bases removed from V and 2 bases from J, the gap between germline ends came to 7 bases. CDR3 region: CASSQYPGNTIYF. CDR3 in DNA: TGTGCCAGCAGCCAATATCCTGGAAACACCATATATTTT.